This entry describes one T cell receptor (beta chain). The sample comes from a study of blood T cell repertoires in COVID-19. For the study at large: Acute-phase and convalescent COVID-19 samples originated in the United States, Italy and Spain. The cDNA or gDNA used as material had been derived from T cells, B-cell-depleted T cells, or PBMCs.

Germline CDR1 and CDR2: SQVTM and ANQGSEA. The J segment lost 7 bases and the V segment lost 5 bases, leaving 13 bases of the junction unmatched. This CDR3 has 14 residues. Authors' data handling: Estimated nucleated cell counts came from reference gene primer amplification. Libraries were prepared by immunoSEQ multiplex PCR; TCRdb keeps only in-frame clonotypes and omits some of them. V, J and clone size are those of that table, while D and trimming were read from the DNA. The sample lists 150,000 to 250,000 clones, approximately 82% occurring once. What was sequenced was peripheral blood. The TCR sequence derives from a human donor with acute or convalescent COVID-19. The donor label of this sample is uncertain. This rearrangement joins TRBV29-1 to TRBJ1-2; 7 bases line up with TRBD1. CDR3 residues: CSVPPGQPSGGYTF. CDR3 sequence (DNA): TGCAGCGTTCCTCCGGGACAGCCCTCGGGTGGCTACACCTTC. Based on the CDR3 plus reference TRBV29-1 and TRBJ1-2, the full variable domain is SAVISQKPSRDICQRGTSLTIQCQVDSQVTMMFWYRQQPGQSLTLIATANQGSEATYESGFVIDKFPISRPNLTFSTLTVSNMSPEDSSIYLCSVPPGQPSGGYTFGSGTRLTVV.